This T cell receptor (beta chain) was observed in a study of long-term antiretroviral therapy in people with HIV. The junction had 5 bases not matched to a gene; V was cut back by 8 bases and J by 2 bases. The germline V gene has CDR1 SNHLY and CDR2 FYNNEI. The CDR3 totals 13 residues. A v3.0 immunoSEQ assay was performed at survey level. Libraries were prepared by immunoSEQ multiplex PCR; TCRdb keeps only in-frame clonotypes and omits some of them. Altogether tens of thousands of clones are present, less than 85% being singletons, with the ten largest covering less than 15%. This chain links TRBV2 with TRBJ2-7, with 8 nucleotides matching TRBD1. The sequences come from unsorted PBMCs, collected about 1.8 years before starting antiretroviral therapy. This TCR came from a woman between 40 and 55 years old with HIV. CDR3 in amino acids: CASGTTGAYEQYF. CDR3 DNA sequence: TGTGCCAGCGGTACGACAGGGGCCTACGAGCAGTACTTC.